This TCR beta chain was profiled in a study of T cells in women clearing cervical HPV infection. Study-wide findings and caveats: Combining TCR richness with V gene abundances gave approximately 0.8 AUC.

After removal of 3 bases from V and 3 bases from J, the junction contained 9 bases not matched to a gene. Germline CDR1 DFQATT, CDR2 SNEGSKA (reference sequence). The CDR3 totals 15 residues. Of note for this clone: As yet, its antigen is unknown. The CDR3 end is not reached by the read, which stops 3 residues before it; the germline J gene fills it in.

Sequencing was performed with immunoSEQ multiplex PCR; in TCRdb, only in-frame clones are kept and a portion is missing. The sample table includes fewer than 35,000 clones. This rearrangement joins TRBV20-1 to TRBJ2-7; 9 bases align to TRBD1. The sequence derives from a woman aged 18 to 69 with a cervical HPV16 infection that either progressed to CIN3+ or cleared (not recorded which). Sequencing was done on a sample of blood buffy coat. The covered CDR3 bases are TGCAGTGCTAGTGTTACAGGGGGCGAAAACTACGAG. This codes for CSASVTGGENYE. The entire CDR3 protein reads CSASVTGGENYEQYF.